This T cell receptor (beta chain) emerged from a study of T cell changes during pregnancy in multiple sclerosis. This clone was seen a single time. Profiled with immunoSEQ multiplex PCR; TCRdb holds only in-frame clones, not every one. The table shows some 87,000 clones, with 85% to 95% occurring only once. Per germline, CDR1 SEHNR and CDR2 FQNEAQ (reference sequence). Germline trimming cut 4 bases from V and 4 bases from J; bases unmatched to any gene: 13. The CDR3 covers 16 residues. This rearrangement joins TRBV7-9 to TRBJ2-7; TRBD2 matches at 7 bases. Specimen: peripheral blood, collected in the first trimester of pregnancy. This TCR was recovered from a female donor with multiple sclerosis, enrolled in a pregnancy study. The CDR3 is CASSSHPSGTGYEQYF. The CDR3 DNA reads TGTGCCAGCAGCTCCCATCCTAGCGGAACAGGTTACGAGCAGTACTTC.